Below, 25 T cell receptor beta chains from the same sample are listed, as sequenced in a study of human T cells and chemical hapten exposure. Each CDR3 protein gets one entry after TCRdb re-called the RACE reads with MiXCR. The sample records approximately 260,000 distinct CDR3 sequences, about 8.1% being singletons. Described time point: pre-sensitization, week 0. Treatment noted: therapeutic diphenylcyclopropenone sensitization with weekly scalp DPC. Sequencing used whole blood, obtained in connection with sensitization to the hapten diphenylcyclopropenone (DPC). All receptors come from a woman aged 40 to 50 with alopecia areata. Some clones in this sample may be carry-over from other donors' samples.

Only a few counts were recorded for this clonotype. This chain uses TRBV6-5 with TRBJ1-1, with 11 bases lining up with TRBD1. Per the germline V gene, CDR1 is MNHEY and CDR2 is SVGAGI. The length of the CDR3 is 14 residues. The V segment lost 6 bases and the J segment 8 bases; nucleotides outside the gene matches: 8. The DNA of the CDR3 is TGTGCCAGCAGCCAAGGACAGGGGGCCTTCGAAGCTTTCTTT. Translation: CASSQGQGAFEAFF.

This clonotype appeared once. The rearrangement uses TRBV25-1 and TRBJ2-5, with D perhaps matching TRBD1 (6 bases). V was trimmed by 3 bases and J by 5 bases, leaving 19 bases between them. The CDR3 has 16 residues. The germline V gene has CDR1 MGHDK and CDR2 SYGVNS. The CDR3, as DNA: TGTGCCAGCAGTGACGGACAGAGGGCGGTAGGGGAGACCCAGTACTTC. As protein: CASSDGQRAVGETQYF.

This clonotype was counted at least ten times. V gene TRBV20-1 combines with J gene TRBJ2-1; TRBD2 aligns across 8 bases. There are 15 residues in the CDR3. Germline CDR1 is DFQATT and CDR2 is SNEGSKA (reference sequence). The junction had 6 bases not matched to a gene; V was cut back by 0 bases and J by 5 bases. CDR3 in DNA: TGCAGTGCTAGAGATCCGACTAGCGTCCACAATGAGCAGTTCTTC. Translating it yields CSARDPTSVHNEQFF.

This clonotype was seen ten or more times. The gene calls are TRBV24-1 and TRBJ2-2, with 9 bases fitting TRBD1. V lost 4 bases and J lost 2; bases outside the gene matches: 7. The CDR3 loop spans 17 amino acids. CDR1 is KGHDR, CDR2 SFDVKD, per germline. The CDR3 region has the DNA TGTGCCACCAGTGAAGCGGGACAGGGCAGTAACACCGGGGAGCTGTTTTTT. Translating gives CATSEAGQGSNTGELFF.

In nucleotides, the CDR3 is TGTGCCAGCAGCCAAGGGGTCCTAGCGGGCTCCTACAATGAGCAGTTCTTC. It is translated as CASSQGVLAGSYNEQFF. The chain employs TRBV4-2 and TRBJ2-1; 8 nucleotides agree with TRBD2. There are 17 residues in the CDR3. Unmatched junction bases numbered 5, after V lost 1 base and J lost 0 bases. Germline V CDR1 and CDR2: LGHNA, YNFKEQ.

Written as DNA, the CDR3 is TGTGCCATCAGTGATCCCCAAATTACCTACAATGAGCAGTTCTTC. Its protein is CAISDPQITYNEQFF. This chain uses TRBV10-3 with TRBJ2-1; the D is unclear. The CDR3 extends over 15 amino acids. V was pared by 3 bases and J by 2 bases, with 11 bases between. Germline V gene sequence: CDR1 ENHRY, CDR2 SYGVKD.

This clonotype was counted between two and nine times. CDR3 coding DNA: TGTGCCAGCTGGATGGACAGTCGAGTGTACTTC. This sequence encodes CASWMDSRVYF. J is TRBJ2-7 and V is TRBV6-1, with D perhaps TRBD1 (6 bases). CDR3 length equals 11 residues. V was trimmed by 8 bases and J by 12 bases, leaving 17 bases between them. Per germline, CDR1 MNHNS and CDR2 SASEGT.

This clonotype has a handful of counts. The chain has TRBV4-1 and TRBJ2-5, with a possible D match to TRBD2 (5 bases). Trimming cost V 0 bases and J 6 bases, with 14 bases left between them. This CDR3 contains 15 residues. Germline CDR1 is MGHRA and CDR2 is YSYEKL. The CDR3 reads CASSQDPGSGKTQYF. CDR3 nucleotides: TGCGCCAGCAGCCAAGATCCGGGCTCGGGAAAGACCCAGTACTTC.

Only a few counts were recorded for this clonotype. CDR3 sequence (DNA): TGTGCCAGCAGCCCAGCGACGACAGGGTATCTCGAGCAGTACTTC. Its translation is CASSPATTGYLEQYF. This chain links TRBV7-9 with TRBJ2-7, with 7 bases fitting TRBD1. The trim removed 5 bases at V and 6 bases at J, leaving 13 bases unmatched. The CDR3 sequence is 15 residues long. Germline assignment: CDR1 SEHNR and CDR2 FQNEAQ (reference sequence).

In this sample, this clonotype turned up a few times. The rearrangement uses TRBV11-2 and TRBJ2-3; D unclear. The ends were cut back, 1 base at V and 4 bases at J, with 6 bases in the middle. Germline-derived CDR1 and CDR2 are SGHAT and FQNNGV. This CDR3 contains 13 residues. CDR3 sequence: CASSLAPADTQYF. In DNA form, the CDR3 reads TGTGCCAGCAGCTTAGCACCGGCAGATACGCAGTATTTT.

This rearrangement joins TRBV10-3 to TRBJ2-1, with unresolved D. Germline V gene sequence: CDR1 ENHRY, CDR2 SYGVKD. Trimming stripped 2 bases from V and 15 bases from J, with 14 bases between. This CDR3 has 12 amino acids. The CDR3 DNA follows: TGTGCCATCAGTGAGAGATCGGTATTTCGGTTCTTC. Protein sequence: CAISERSVFRFF.

This clonotype was counted only a few times. The CDR3 reads CASSEYAGTGGNTIYF. DNA of the CDR3: TGTGCCAGCAGTGAATACGCCGGGACCGGTGGAAACACCATATATTTT. J is TRBJ1-3 and V is TRBV6-1; tentative D call: TRBD1 (5 bases). V lost 2 bases and J 3 bases, leaving 14 bases between the germline ends. The CDR3 runs 16 residues. CDR1 and CDR2 (germline): MNHNS, SASEGT.

This clonotype has a handful of counts. V and J are TRBV24-1 and TRBJ2-5; 9 bases match TRBD1. Losses at the gene ends were 2 bases for V and 4 bases for J; bases not matched to a gene: 7. Germline lookup yields CDR1 KGHDR and CDR2 SFDVKD. CDR3 length: 16 residues. CDR3 nucleotides: TGTGCCACCAGTGATTCACAGGGGGCGTTGGGAGAGACCCAGTACTTC. Translated, it gives CATSDSQGALGETQYF.

The chain couples TRBV20-1 to TRBJ2-7; D remains unclear. Germline V gene data show CDR1 as DFQATT and CDR2 as SNEGSKA (reference sequence). Trimming cost V 3 bases and J 4 bases, with 7 bases left between them. The CDR3 loop spans 11 amino acids. CDR3 sequence: CSASMGYEQYF. The DNA of the CDR3 is TGCAGTGCTAGCATGGGTTACGAGCAGTACTTC.

Points on this clonotype: This sequence may be a read error, since a much larger clone differs from it by one base. V and J are TRBV27 and TRBJ1-4; D is unclear. This CDR3 region has 13 residues. From germline, CDR1 is MNHEY and CDR2 SMNVEV (reference sequence). CDR3 sequence (DNA): TGTGCCAGCGGTTTAGGGACTAATGAAAAACTGTTTTTT. Translating it yields CASGLGTNEKLFF. The entire variable domain, with the rest obtained from reference TRBV27 and TRBJ1-4, is as follows: EAQVTQNPRYLITVTGKKLTVTCSQNMNHEYMSWYRQDPGLGLRQIYYSMNVEVTDKGDVPEGYKVSRKEKRNFPLILESPSPNQTSLYFCASGLGTNEKLFFGSGTQLSVL.

The genes are TRBV5-1 and TRBJ2-7; a possible D gene is TRBD2 (5 bases). Trimming removed 5 bases from V and 3 bases from J, with 12 bases in between. Germline V gives CDR1 SGHRS, CDR2 YFSETQ. This CDR3 spans 13 amino acids. CDR3 DNA sequence: TGCGCCAGCAGACCCGGAGGAGACTACGAGCAGTACTTC. Protein: CASRPGGDYEQYF.

The J gene is TRBJ1-1, the V gene TRBV29-1; TRBD1 is a possible D gene (6 bases). Trimming left V 5 bases short and J 1 base short, with 17 bases between. There are 15 residues in the CDR3. Germline CDR1 SQVTM, CDR2 ANQGSEA. CDR3 loop: CSVWGARRWNTEAFF. In DNA, the CDR3 is TGCAGCGTTTGGGGGGCGAGACGGTGGAACACTGAAGCTTTCTTT.

This clonotype was seen ten or more times. The chain employs TRBV7-9 and TRBJ1-1; no reliable D call. Germline V gene sequence: CDR1 SEHNR, CDR2 FQNEAQ (reference sequence). Trimming cost V 4 bases and J 4 bases, with 13 bases left between them. This CDR3 has 14 residues. For the CDR3, the DNA is TGTGCCAGCAGCTGGGAGGACGGTTCCACTGAAGCTTTCTTT. It yields the protein CASSWEDGSTEAFF. The complete variable domain, with remaining parts taken from reference TRBV7-9 and TRBJ1-1, reads DTGVSQNPRHKITKRGQNVTFRCDPISEHNRLYWYRQTLGQGPEFLTYFQNEAQLEKSRLLSDRFSAERPKGSFSTLEIQRTEQGDSAMYLCASSWEDGSTEAFFGQGTRLTVV.

The J gene is TRBJ2-7, the V gene TRBV28; 10 bases fit TRBD2. The CDR3 is made up of 16 amino acids. Germline lookup yields CDR1 MDHEN and CDR2 SYDVKM. J gave up 5 bases and V 7 bases, and 14 bases lay outside the gene matches. The chain's CDR3 is CASNQIGASGSNEQYF. The CDR3 DNA follows: TGTGCCAGCAATCAAATAGGGGCTAGCGGGAGCAACGAGCAGTACTTC. The entire variable domain, with the rest obtained from reference TRBV28 and TRBJ2-7, is as follows: DVKVTQSSRYLVKRTGEKVFLECVQDMDHENMFWYRQDPGLGLRLIYFSYDVKMKEKGDIPEGYSVSREKKERFSLILESASTNQTSMYLCASNQIGASGSNEQYFGPGTRLTVT.

This clonotype was seen a handful of times. The rearrangement links TRBV10-3 to TRBJ2-7; D is undetermined. The V end lost 4 bases, the J end lost 1 base, and 5 bases lay between the germline ends. In germline, CDR1 is ENHRY, CDR2 SYGVKD. The CDR3 runs 12 residues. The chain's CDR3 is CAISAGSYEQYF. CDR3 DNA: TGTGCCATCAGTGCCGGTTCCTACGAGCAGTACTTC.

The chain is built from TRBV7-2 and TRBJ2-5, with 11 bases aligning to TRBD1. V was pared by 3 bases and J by 4 bases, with 4 bases of the junction left unmatched. Germline V gene sequence: CDR1 SGHTA, CDR2 FQGNSA. The CDR3 contains 15 residues. This chain's CDR3 is CASSFTGTGGETQYF. The CDR3 nucleotides are TGTGCCAGCAGCTTTACCGGGACAGGGGGAGAGACCCAGTACTTC.

The rearrangement uses TRBV12-3 or TRBV12-4 and TRBJ1-5; D is unresolved. V dropped 5 bases and J dropped 2 bases, with 10 bases sitting between them. There are 14 residues in the CDR3. DNA for the CDR3: TGTGCCAGCAGTACCGACGGAGGCAATCAGCCCCAGCATTTT. Translated, it gives CASSTDGGNQPQHF.

The sample holds many counts of this clonotype. CDR3 coding DNA: TGCAGTGCTAGGACTATCGGGGACCACTACAATGAGCAGTTCTTC. Translated: CSARTIGDHYNEQFF. This sequence joins TRBV20-1 and TRBJ2-1; D possibly uses TRBD1 or TRBD2 (5 bases each). Trimming took off 3 bases at V and 3 bases at J, with 15 bases between the two ends. There are 15 residues in the CDR3. Germline CDR1 and CDR2: DFQATT and SNEGSKA (reference sequence).

The chain has TRBV11-3 and TRBJ1-2, with TRBD1 as a possible D gene (6 bases). The CDR3 extends over 14 amino acids. The V end lost 5 bases, the J end lost 3 bases, and 13 bases lay between the germline ends. Germline assignment: CDR1 SGHNT and CDR2 YENEEA. The CDR3 DNA follows: TGTGCCAGCAGCCCGCACAGGGTTGACTATGGCTACACCTTC. This gives the protein CASSPHRVDYGYTF. The whole variable domain, filled in from reference TRBV11-3 and TRBJ1-2, reads EAGVVQSPRYKIIEKKQPVAFWCNPISGHNTLYWYLQNLGQGPELLIRYENEEAVDDSQLPKDRFSAERLKGVDSTLKIQPAELGDSAVYLCASSPHRVDYGYTFGSGTRLTVV.

Only a few counts were recorded for this clonotype. The CDR3 loop reads CASSFDRAGTGELFF. DNA of the CDR3: TGTGCCAGCAGTTTCGACAGGGCCGGAACCGGGGAGCTGTTTTTT. This chain joins TRBV28 and TRBJ2-2, with 7 bases fitting TRBD1. Germline V lookup: CDR1 MDHEN, CDR2 SYDVKM. The CDR3 has 15 amino acids. V lost 3 bases, J lost 5 bases, and 6 bases stayed unmatched.